These T cell receptor beta chains were read from a single sample in a study of OX40 agonist ivuxolimab in advanced cancers. Profiled with immunoSEQ multiplex PCR; TCRdb holds only in-frame clones, not every one. The table shows about 63,000 clones, with around nine tenths occurring only once. The sample was CD4+ or CD8+ T cells sorted from blood, taken in a trial of the OX40 agonist ivuxolimab. The receptors were sampled from an adult with an advanced solid tumor such as melanoma, head and neck, liver or kidney cancer. Each CDR3 is given with its conserved first and last residue. D genes are given only for firm matches. Clone size, where shown, is once, few, many, or a class for clones that have expanded.

cdr3_length,v_call,j_call,d_call,clone_size,cdr3_aa,cdr3_nt
17,TRBV5-1,TRBJ2-6,NA,NA,CASKGGLLSSGANVLTF,TGCGCCAGCAAAGGGGGTTTGTTGAGTTCTGGGGCCAACGTCCTGACTTTC
13,TRBV28,TRBJ2-5,TRBD2,NA,CASYPYGGETQYF,TGTGCCAGCTACCCATACGGGGGGGAGACCCAGTACTTC
18,TRBV9,TRBJ2-7,TRBD2,NA,CASSVGLAGDRIVYEQYF,TGTGCCAGCAGCGTAGGTCTCGCGGGAGACAGAATAGTCTACGAGCAGTACTTC
17,TRBV7-3,TRBJ2-2,NA,NA,CASSRSSGPGGAGELFF,TGTGCCAGCAGCCGCTCCTCTGGACCCGGGGGTGCCGGGGAGCTGTTTTTT
14,TRBV27,TRBJ2-1,NA,NA,CASSLYGPINEQFF,TGTGCCAGCAGTTTATATGGACCTATCAATGAGCAGTTCTTC
14,TRBV7-2,TRBJ1-4,TRBD1,NA,CASSWDSSNEKLFF,TGTGCCAGCAGCTGGGACAGCTCAAATGAAAAACTGTTTTTT
15,TRBV18,TRBJ1-1,NA,once,CASSPLLGKNTEAFF,TGTGCCAGCTCACCGTTGTTGGGGAAGAACACTGAAGCTTTCTTT
13,TRBV10-3,TRBJ2-1,NA,once,CAISEPAAHEQFF,TGTGCCATCAGTGAGCCGGCGGCCCATGAGCAGTTCTTC
13,TRBV7-2,TRBJ2-1,NA,NA,CASSLVGLHEQFF,TGTGCCAGCAGCTTAGTAGGGCTCCATGAGCAGTTCTTC
13,TRBV6-5,TRBJ1-5,NA,NA,CASREGWWQPQHF,TGTGCCAGCAGGGAGGGGTGGTGGCAGCCCCAGCATTTT
15,TRBV19,TRBJ2-7,NA,NA,CASSILAGSSYEQYF,TGTGCCAGTAGTATTTTGGCGGGATCATCCTACGAGCAGTACTTC
14,TRBV4-1,TRBJ1-1,NA,NA,CASSPTGGVAEAFF,TGCGCCAGCAGCCCAACCGGAGGGGTCGCTGAAGCTTTCTTT
15,TRBV19,TRBJ2-1,TRBD1,NA,CASTTQGSSYNEQFF,TGTGCCAGTACTACACAGGGGAGCTCCTACAATGAGCAGTTCTTC
15,TRBV5-1,TRBJ2-1,TRBD2,few,CASSFRLASYNEQFF,TGCGCCAGCAGCTTCCGACTAGCCTCCTACAATGAGCAGTTCTTC